The 21 T cell receptor beta chains reported below all come from one sample, sequenced in a study of blood T cell repertoires in COVID-19. Produced via immunoSEQ multiplex PCR; TCRdb's table is partial and in-frame only. Of 120,000 or so clones in the sample, around two thirds are singletons; the top ten hold 2% to 2.5%. The sequenced sample was peripheral blood. These receptors were taken from a woman aged 70-85 years with acute or convalescent COVID-19.

The chain carries TRBV25-1 and TRBJ2-7; TRBD1 might be the D (6 bases). V shed 6 bases and J shed 5 bases, with 17 bases lying between them. Germline CDR1 MGHDK, CDR2 SYGVNS. This CDR3 has 14 residues. CDR3 DNA: TGTGCCAGCAGGGTCCCGGGACACCTAAACGAGCAGTACTTC. It is translated as CASRVPGHLNEQYF.

This clone has just a few counts. The V call is TRBV5-1, the J call TRBJ1-2; D possibly corresponds to TRBD1 (6 bases). The V end was cut by 3 bases, the J end by 4 bases, with 7 bases between. The CDR3 extends over 12 amino acids. Germline V gene sequence: CDR1 SGHRS, CDR2 YFSETQ. CDR3 nucleotides: TGCGCCAGCAGCTCGGACAGCTATGGCTACACCTTC. Translation gives CASSSDSYGYTF.

V and J are TRBV6-5 and TRBJ2-2; TRBD2 matches 12 bases. V lost 6 bases to trimming and J lost 8 bases; unmatched junction nucleotides: 4. In germline, CDR1 is MNHEY, CDR2 SVGAGI. The CDR3 covers 14 residues. Written as DNA, the CDR3 is TGTGCCAGCAGACTAGCGGGAGGAATGGGGGAGCTGTTTTTT. Translating it yields CASRLAGGMGELFF.

CDR3 coding DNA: TGTGCCAGCAGCTTGAAGGTGCAGGGGGCTGTTTATGAGCAGTTCTTC. As protein: CASSLKVQGAVYEQFF. The chain recombines TRBV5-8 with TRBJ2-1; 8 nucleotides align to TRBD1. Germline-derived CDR1 and CDR2 are SGHTS and YDEGEE. The CDR3 has 16 residues. V lost 1 base, J lost 8 bases, and 11 bases stayed unmatched.

The rearrangement joins TRBV5-1 to TRBJ1-5; 8 bases align to TRBD1. V shed 0 bases, J shed 0 bases, and the junction held 5 bases outside the gene matches. Germline CDR1 and CDR2: SGHRS and YFSETQ. The CDR3 runs to 17 residues. The CDR3 loop is CASSLGGQGYSNQPQHF. CDR3 bases: TGCGCCAGCAGCTTGGGAGGACAGGGCTATAGCAATCAGCCCCAGCATTTT.

The CDR3 coding sequence is TGTGCCAGCAGCGTAGCCCCGATGTTAGCTCAAGAGACCCAGTACTTC. It encodes CASSVAPMLAQETQYF. The chain couples TRBV9 to TRBJ2-5, with D unresolved. Trimming stripped 0 bases from V and 2 bases from J, with 14 bases between. CDR1 SGDLS and CDR2 YYNGEE come from the germline V gene. The CDR3 consists of 16 residues.

The gene calls are TRBV27 and TRBJ2-3, with D perhaps matching TRBD1 (6 bases). Germline lookup yields CDR1 MNHEY and CDR2 SMNVEV (reference sequence). V was pared by 6 bases and J by 3 bases, with 10 bases between. The CDR3 contains 13 residues. CDR3 sequence reads: CASSGQWTDTQYF. Written as DNA, the CDR3 is TGTGCCAGCAGCGGACAGTGGACAGATACGCAGTATTTT.

V and J are TRBV27 and TRBJ2-1; TRBD1 agrees at 10 bases. Trimming at V came to 6 bases and at J to 0 bases, leaving 2 bases not matched to a gene. Germline CDR1 is MNHEY and CDR2 is SMNVEV (reference sequence). CDR3 size: 15 residues. In DNA, the CDR3 is TGTGCCAGCAGCCGGGACAGGGGCTCCTACAATGAGCAGTTCTTC. It codes for CASSRDRGSYNEQFF.

The chain links TRBV12-3 or TRBV12-4 to TRBJ1-2; D remains unclear. This CDR3 comprises 13 residues. The V end lost 5 bases, the J end lost 8 bases, and 15 bases lay between the germline ends. The CDR3 region has the DNA TGTGCCAGCAGTACCACAGTAATTCGAGGCTACACCTTC. This encodes CASSTTVIRGYTF.

The chain employs TRBV6-5 and TRBJ1-4, with TRBD1 matching 9 bases. The CDR3 consists of 14 residues. Germline trimming cut 6 bases from V and 7 bases from J; bases unmatched to any gene: 6. From germline, CDR1 is MNHEY and CDR2 SVGAGI. Here the CDR3 DNA reads TGTGCCAGCAGGCCGGGGACAGGGCGTGAAAAACTGTTTTTT. This sequence encodes CASRPGTGREKLFF.

The chain employs TRBV10-2 and TRBJ2-5; 10 bases line up with TRBD2. Germline V gives CDR1 WSHSY, CDR2 SAAADI. The trim removed 6 bases at V and 3 bases at J, leaving 1 base unmatched. The CDR3 runs 13 residues. The CDR3 sequence: CASRLAGEETQYF. CDR3 DNA: TGCGCCAGCAGGCTAGCGGGAGAAGAGACCCAGTACTTC.

The V gene is TRBV5-1, the J gene TRBJ2-7; 13 bases line up with TRBD2. V lost 4 bases and J lost 3; bases outside the gene matches: 7. The germline gives CDR1 SGHRS, CDR2 YFSETQ. This CDR3 is 16 amino acids long. The CDR3 region is CASSVGGLAGYYEQYF. CDR3 bases: TGCGCCAGCAGCGTTGGGGGACTAGCGGGATACTACGAGCAGTACTTC.

This clone was detected a few times. The chain joins TRBV5-6 to TRBJ1-2, with D hard to call. CDR3 length: 15 amino acids. CDR1 and CDR2 from the germline V gene are SGHDT and YYEEEE. Trimming removed 5 bases at V and 0 bases at J, with 14 bases between. This chain's CDR3 is CASRFRSRANYGYTF. The CDR3 DNA reads TGTGCCAGCAGGTTCCGTTCGCGAGCTAACTATGGCTACACCTTC.

This clone appeared a few times. The chain employs TRBV7-9 and TRBJ1-2, with 7 bases matching TRBD1. The CDR3 is 14 residues long. From germline, CDR1 is SEHNR and CDR2 FQNEAQ (reference sequence). V lost 5 bases, J lost 0 bases, and 3 bases stayed unmatched. In nucleotides, the CDR3 is TGTGCCAGCAGCCCGACAGGGACTAACTATGGCTACACCTTC. This encodes CASSPTGTNYGYTF.

The table lists this clone with many counts. The chain joins TRBV10-3 to TRBJ2-3, with 7 bases matching TRBD2. There are 14 residues in the CDR3. From germline, CDR1 is ENHRY and CDR2 SYGVKD. V trimming: 2 bases; J trimming: 4 bases; junction bases outside the gene matches: 3. CDR3 in DNA: TGTGCCATCAGTGAGGGACTAGAAGCAGATACGCAGTATTTT. This encodes CAISEGLEADTQYF.

This chain joins TRBV20-1 and TRBJ2-1; possible D gene TRBD2, 6 bases. V was shortened by 3 bases and J by 3 bases, with 15 bases between the two germline ends. Germline values: CDR1 DFQATT, CDR2 SNEGSKA (reference sequence). CDR3 length: 15 amino acids. Written as DNA, the CDR3 is TGCAGTGCTAGTAGGAGGGACGAAAGCTACAATGAGCAGTTCTTC. Protein sequence: CSASRRDESYNEQFF.

This clone was detected many times. V usage is TRBV6-5 and J usage is TRBJ1-3; TRBD1 aligns across 8 bases. Germline V lookup: CDR1 MNHEY, CDR2 SVGAGI. This CDR3 is 15 amino acids long. With 0 bases clipped from V and 2 bases from J, the junction kept 0 bases outside the gene matches. This chain's CDR3 is CASSYSTGAGNTIYF. The DNA for the CDR3 is TGTGCCAGCAGTTACTCGACAGGGGCTGGAAACACCATATATTTT.

This clone was detected ten times or more. In DNA form, the CDR3 reads TGTGCCAGGACAGGGTACGAGCAGTACTTC. Its translation is CARTGYEQYF. The V gene is TRBV10-3, the J gene TRBJ2-7; 8 bases are shared with TRBD1. The CDR3 spans 10 residues. Germline V gives CDR1 ENHRY, CDR2 SYGVKD. V shed 10 bases and J 4 bases; nucleotides not matched to a gene: 0.

The chain uses TRBV9 and TRBJ2-5; D remains unclear. CDR3 length: 14 amino acids. V lost 1 base and J lost 5, with 12 bases in between. The germline gives CDR1 SGDLS, CDR2 YYNGEE. CDR3 sequence (DNA): TGTGCCAGCAGCGTACACCTAGAAGCGGAGACCCAGTACTTC. Encoded protein: CASSVHLEAETQYF.

The rearrangement links TRBV25-1 to TRBJ2-1; D remains ambiguous. CDR3 length equals 12 residues. Germline V gives CDR1 MGHDK, CDR2 SYGVNS. V was shortened by 4 bases and J by 7 bases, with 8 bases between the two germline ends. CDR3 amino acids: CASSVSPNEQFF. CDR3 DNA: TGTGCCAGCAGTGTATCCCCTAATGAGCAGTTCTTC.

J is TRBJ2-5 and V is TRBV11-2, with D perhaps TRBD2 (6 bases). V was clipped by 2 bases and J by 2 bases, with 9 bases between them. Germline-derived CDR1 and CDR2 are SGHAT and FQNNGV. The CDR3 runs to 14 residues. CDR3 in DNA: TGTGCCAGCAGCTTATATGGGGGGCAAGAGACCCAGTACTTC. Translated: CASSLYGGQETQYF.